Each of the 20 T cell receptor beta chains below was sequenced from the same sample in a study of graft-versus-host responses after intestinal transplantation. Their antigens remain unidentified. Sequencing used immunoSEQ multiplex PCR; TCRdb keeps in-frame clones, though not all of them. The data hold some 130,000 clones, with just under 95% observed a single time. The specimen comprised unstimulated CD4+ T cells sorted from spleen or lymph node cells, sampled before intestinal transplant. The receptors originated from a human donor who received an intestinal transplant.

The V and J genes are TRBV9 and TRBJ2-2; D might be TRBD1 (6 bases). Germline CDR1 reads SGDLS; CDR2 reads YYNGEE. V was cut by 4 bases and J by 5 bases, with 15 bases left in between. CDR3 length: 15 amino acids. The CDR3 here is CASSLLQGSTGELFF. The CDR3 DNA follows: TGTGCCAGCAGCTTACTCCAGGGGTCGACCGGGGAGCTGTTTTTT.

CDR3 in DNA: TGTGCCAGCAGACCAGGACTAGCGGTCTACGAGCAGTACTTC. Its translation: CASRPGLAVYEQYF. The chain recombines TRBV7-2 with TRBJ2-7; the match to TRBD2 covers 10 bases. This CDR3 region has 14 residues. The trim removed 6 bases at V and 3 bases at J, leaving 5 bases unmatched. Germline CDR1 is SGHTA and CDR2 is FQGNSA.

V gene TRBV2 combines with J gene TRBJ1-2; D might be TRBD1 (6 bases). Deletions cut 7 bases from V and 8 bases from J, with 17 bases between. The CDR3 has 13 residues. Germline values: CDR1 SNHLY, CDR2 FYNNEI. CDR3 DNA: TGTGCCAGCATGGCGGGGGGCCGACTGGGCTACACCTTC. Its protein product is CASMAGGRLGYTF.

The chain is built from TRBV29-1 and TRBJ2-1; D remains unclear. Trimming cost V 7 bases and J 15 bases, with 22 bases left between them. Germline values: CDR1 SQVTM, CDR2 ANQGSEA. The CDR3 extends over 12 amino acids. The CDR3 DNA sequence: TGCAGCGCTTTCAACCAGCCAGGCCATCTGTTCTTC. It is translated as CSAFNQPGHLFF.

The chain recombines TRBV7-6 with TRBJ2-5; D is possibly TRBD2 (6 bases). Per germline, CDR1 SGHVS and CDR2 FNYEAQ. The CDR3 sequence is 16 residues long. V shed 4 bases and J shed 5 bases, with 20 bases lying between them. CDR3 sequence (DNA): TGTGCCAGCAGCTGGGCCGGGGGAGGATTAGGGGAGACCCAGTACTTC. It specifies CASSWAGGGLGETQYF.

The rearrangement uses TRBV7-8 and TRBJ2-7; D is perhaps TRBD2 (6 bases). CDR3 length equals 12 residues. V was shortened by 5 bases and J by 6 bases, with 11 bases between the two germline ends. From germline, CDR1 is SGHVS and CDR2 FQNEAQ. DNA of the CDR3: TGTGCCAGCAGCCCACGGACTACCGAGCAGTACTTC. Its translation is CASSPRTTEQYF.

The chain joins TRBV5-1 to TRBJ2-1, with 11 bases identical to TRBD2. This CDR3 has 15 residues. Germline CDR1 and CDR2: SGHRS and YFSETQ. V lost 3 bases to trimming and J lost 4 bases; unmatched junction nucleotides: 3. Written as DNA, the CDR3 is TGCGCCAGCAGCTCGGGACTAGCGGATTACAATGAGCAGTTCTTC. As protein: CASSSGLADYNEQFF.

The genes are TRBV9 and TRBJ2-6, with D unresolved. From germline, CDR1 is SGDLS and CDR2 YYNGEE. Trimming pared 0 bases from V and 0 bases from J, leaving 7 bases between. This CDR3 spans 16 amino acids. The CDR3 here is CASSVALNSGANVLTF. The CDR3 DNA is TGTGCCAGCAGCGTAGCTCTCAACTCTGGGGCCAACGTCCTGACTTTC.

The chain uses TRBV7-9 and TRBJ2-7; D not resolved. The CDR3 contains 15 residues. With 5 bases removed from V and 5 bases from J, the gap between germline ends came to 19 bases. Per the germline V gene, CDR1 is SEHNR and CDR2 is FQNEAQ (reference sequence). The CDR3 DNA reads TGTGCCAGCAGCCCCCAGGCCCTCGGTTTCCACGAGCAGTACTTC. Translating gives CASSPQALGFHEQYF.

J is TRBJ1-3 and V is TRBV6-6; D ambiguous. This CDR3 has 15 amino acids. V was trimmed by 2 bases and J by 0 bases, leaving 8 bases between them. Germline V gene sequence: CDR1 MNHNY, CDR2 SVGAGI (reference sequence). CDR3: CASSYPHISGNTIYF. The DNA for the CDR3 is TGTGCCAGCAGTTACCCACATATCTCTGGAAACACCATATATTTT.

This chain connects TRBV18 to TRBJ1-6; the D is unclear. Germline assignment: CDR1 KGHSH and CDR2 LQKENI. V shed 1 base and J shed 7 bases, with 5 bases lying between them. CDR3 length: 13 residues. The CDR3 DNA sequence: TGTGCCAGCTCACCACTCGACAATTCACCCCTCCACTTT. The encoded protein is CASSPLDNSPLHF. Looking up the rest from reference TRBV18 and TRBJ1-6 gives the full variable domain: NAGVMQNPRHLVRRRGQEARLRCSPMKGHSHVYWYRQLPEEGLKFMVYLQKENIIDESGMPKERFSAEFPKEGPSILRIQQVVRGDSAAYFCASSPLDNSPLHFGNGTRLTVT.

The chain couples TRBV28 to TRBJ1-5, with D possibly being TRBD1 (6 bases). The CDR3 is 15 amino acids. Trimming left V 7 bases short and J 3 bases short, with 16 bases between. Germline CDR1 and CDR2: MDHEN and SYDVKM. The CDR3 DNA reads as TGTGCCAGCAAAGAGTCGGGGACACTCAATCAGCCCCAGCATTTT. Amino acids: CASKESGTLNQPQHF. Based on the CDR3 plus reference TRBV28 and TRBJ1-5, the full variable domain is DVKVTQSSRYLVKRTGEKVFLECVQDMDHENMFWYRQDPGLGLRLIYFSYDVKMKEKGDIPEGYSVSREKKERFSLILESASTNQTSMYLCASKESGTLNQPQHFGDGTRLSIL.

The CDR3: CASSRDREGTEAFF. The CDR3 DNA follows: TGTGCCAGCTCTCGGGACAGGGAGGGCACTGAAGCTTTCTTT. The chain links TRBV18 to TRBJ1-1, with 9 bases aligning to TRBD1. J lost 4 bases, V lost 6 bases, and 6 bases had no gene match. Germline CDR1 KGHSH, CDR2 LQKENI. There are 14 residues in the CDR3. Combining the CDR3 with reference TRBV18 and TRBJ1-1 gives the whole variable domain NAGVMQNPRHLVRRRGQEARLRCSPMKGHSHVYWYRQLPEEGLKFMVYLQKENIIDESGMPKERFSAEFPKEGPSILRIQQVVRGDSAAYFCASSRDREGTEAFFGQGTRLTVV.

V gene TRBV6-1 combines with J gene TRBJ2-3, with TRBD1 matching over 8 bases. V was clipped by 6 bases and J by 4 bases; unmatched bases: 6. CDR3 length: 14 amino acids. Germline CDR1 MNHNS, CDR2 SASEGT. The CDR3 sequence: CASRQDRGPDTQYF. The DNA for the CDR3 is TGTGCCAGCAGGCAAGACAGGGGCCCAGATACGCAGTATTTT.

The chain is built from TRBV18 and TRBJ2-5; D is unclear. CDR3 length: 13 amino acids. V lost 3 bases, J lost 5 bases, and 10 bases lay in between. In germline, CDR1 is KGHSH, CDR2 LQKENI. The CDR3: CASSPSKVETQYF. The CDR3 DNA follows: TGTGCCAGCTCACCTTCCAAAGTGGAGACCCAGTACTTC.

The V call is TRBV5-1, the J call TRBJ2-2; D might be TRBD1 (5 bases). The length of the CDR3 is 13 residues. The V gene lost 2 bases and the J gene lost 5 bases, with 7 bases spanning the gap. Germline CDR1 reads SGHRS; CDR2 reads YFSETQ. The CDR3 sequence: CASSLRTTGELFF. CDR3 sequence (DNA): TGCGCCAGCAGCTTACGGACAACCGGGGAGCTGTTTTTT.

This chain links TRBV20-1 with TRBJ2-1; D is ambiguous. Germline CDR1 and CDR2: DFQATT and SNEGSKA (reference sequence). The CDR3 consists of 10 residues. With 2 bases removed from V and 10 bases from J, the gap between germline ends came to 6 bases. This CDR3 reads CSARSLEQFF. The CDR3 DNA reads as TGCAGTGCTAGATCTCTGGAGCAGTTCTTC.

This clone has a handful of counts. The CDR3 sequence: CASSTPRQGHGEQYF. In nucleotides, the CDR3 is TGTGCCAGCAGTACCCCCCGACAGGGTCATGGCGAGCAGTACTTC. The V call is TRBV6-5, the J call TRBJ2-7; 7 bases match TRBD1. Looked up from germline, CDR1 is MNHEY and CDR2 is SVGAGI. J lost 6 bases, V lost 5 bases, and 13 bases had no gene match. The CDR3 contains 15 residues.

This sequence joins TRBV12-5 and TRBJ1-2; TRBD1 matches at 8 bases. Germline CDR1 is LGHNT and CDR2 is FRNRAP. J gave up 6 bases and V 4 bases, and 7 bases lay outside the gene matches. The CDR3 runs 14 residues. The CDR3 nucleotides are TGTGCTAGTGGTTCTAGGACAGGGTCCCATGGCTACACCTTC. Translated, it gives CASGSRTGSHGYTF.

V usage is TRBV28 and J usage is TRBJ2-2, with 8 bases that match TRBD2. Trimming at V came to 3 bases and at J to 4 bases, leaving 7 bases not matched to a gene. Germline V gene data show CDR1 as MDHEN and CDR2 as SYDVKM. This CDR3 spans 16 amino acids. The CDR3 region has the DNA TGTGCCAGCAGTTTTTCCCTAGCGGGCTTCACCGGGGAGCTGTTTTTT. Residues: CASSFSLAGFTGELFF.